Presented here are 17 T cell receptor beta chains from one specimen sequenced in a study of Graves' ophthalmopathy and Graves' hyperthyroidism (dated by TCRdb to 2017 to 2018). Sequencing was performed on an Illumina HiSeq 2000. For repertoire sequencing, the TCR beta CDR3 regions were amplified from RNA transcripts. HTBI primers and the Qiagen OneStep RT-PCR kit were used in a first-round RT-PCR, which was followed by a second-round multiplex PCR, size selection and purification. In-frame beta chains were kept once TCRdb had trimmed the public reads at Q25 with fastp and called clones with MiXCR. Every distinct CDR3 protein forms one entry, paired with its most common genes and DNA. The sample table holds 650,000 to 900,000 distinct CDR3 sequences, of which approximately 40% were seen once. Roughly 46% of the sample is in the top ten clones. The specimen sequenced was peripheral blood. These TCRs come from an adult man with Graves' ophthalmopathy.

With respect to this clonotype: This may be a read error: a much more frequent sequence differs by one nucleotide. CDR3 protein: CSGGTGARPEAFF. The CDR3 DNA is TGCAGCGGAGGGACAGGGGCAAGACCTGAAGCTTTCTTT. The gene calls are TRBV29-1 and TRBJ1-1; 10 bases match TRBD1. With 7 bases clipped from V and 6 bases from J, the junction kept 8 bases outside the gene matches. Germline CDR1 and CDR2: SQVTM and ANQGSEA. There are 13 residues in the CDR3.

This clonotype was seen ten or more times. The chain is built from TRBV5-5 and TRBJ1-1; D unclear. V lost 4 bases, J lost 13 bases, and 14 bases lay in between. CDR1 and CDR2 (germline): SGHKS, YYEKEE (reference sequence). The CDR3 is made up of 11 amino acids. The CDR3 sequence is CASSQARSFFF. The CDR3 nucleotides are TGTGCCAGCAGCCAAGCAAGAAGCTTTTTCTTT.

The chain carries TRBV9 and TRBJ2-7; tentative D call: TRBD1 (5 bases). The CDR3 contains 13 residues. CDR1 and CDR2 (germline): SGDLS, YYNGEE. V lost 4 bases, J lost 5 bases, and 13 bases lay in between. The CDR3 nucleotides read TGTGCCAGCAGCACCAGGGTAAAGAACGAGCAGTACTTC. Protein sequence: CASSTRVKNEQYF.

The chain carries TRBV5-1 and TRBJ2-7; no firm D call. The CDR3 spans 15 residues. Germline CDR1 SGHRS, CDR2 YFSETQ. The germline V and J ends were trimmed by 4 bases and 2 bases, with 16 bases remaining between them. The CDR3 is CASSQTTSSAYEQYF. In DNA, the CDR3 is TGCGCCAGCAGCCAAACGACATCCTCTGCCTACGAGCAGTACTTC.

This clonotype showed up many times. The CDR3 region has the DNA TGTGCCAGCAGGGATAATTCACCCCTCCACTTT. Its protein is CASRDNSPLHF. V and J are TRBV25-1 and TRBJ1-6; D is ambiguous. V was cut by 6 bases and J by 5 bases, with 2 bases left in between. The V gene's germline CDR1 is MGHDK and CDR2 SYGVNS. This CDR3 region has 11 residues.

This clonotype was counted many times. The genes are TRBV20-1 and TRBJ2-5, with TRBD2 matching over 7 bases. Germline CDR1 DFQATT, CDR2 SNEGSKA (reference sequence). This CDR3 spans 15 amino acids. Unmatched junction bases numbered 15, after V lost 6 bases and J lost 5 bases. The chain's CDR3 is CSARSGGGEGETQYF. CDR3 in DNA: TGCAGTGCCCGGAGTGGCGGGGGAGAGGGGGAGACCCAGTACTTC.

This clonotype was found a few times. This rearrangement joins TRBV6-5 to TRBJ2-7; D is ambiguous. This CDR3 has 15 amino acids. V was cut by 0 bases and J by 3 bases, with 12 bases left in between. Per the germline V gene, CDR1 is MNHEY and CDR2 is SVGAGI. The CDR3 loop is CASSYSLGSYYEQYF. CDR3 in DNA: TGTGCCAGCAGTTACTCGTTGGGCTCCTACTACGAGCAGTACTTC.

This clonotype was observed at least ten times. The chain carries TRBV10-3 and TRBJ1-6; TRBD1 matches 9 bases. The CDR3 is 15 amino acids. Looked up from germline, CDR1 is ENHRY and CDR2 is SYGVKD. The V and J ends lost 10 bases and 9 bases, in that order; junction bases with no gene match: 13. The CDR3 is CASTLEGTGSSPLHF. The CDR3 DNA follows: TGTGCCAGCACCTTGGAGGGGACAGGGAGTTCACCCCTCCACTTT.

This chain connects TRBV15 to TRBJ1-5, with D possibly matching TRBD1 (5 bases). Trimming pared 11 bases from V and 2 bases from J, leaving 19 bases between. Per germline, CDR1 LNHNV and CDR2 YYDKDF (reference sequence). This CDR3 has 15 residues. The CDR3 spells CAPDTATAGNQPQHF. CDR3 nucleotides: TGTGCCCCGGACACGGCGACCGCCGGCAATCAGCCCCAGCATTTT.

This chain connects TRBV10-3 to TRBJ2-1; D is undetermined. Looked up from germline, CDR1 is ENHRY and CDR2 is SYGVKD. The CDR3 is 8 residues long. Trimming removed 2 bases from V and 13 bases from J, with 0 bases in between. In DNA form, the CDR3 reads TGTGCCATCAGTGAGCAGTTCTTC. Amino acids: CAISEQFF.

The chain has TRBV7-9 and TRBJ1-5; TRBD1 aligns across 7 bases. In germline, CDR1 is SEHNR, CDR2 FQNEAQ (reference sequence). Unmatched junction bases numbered 6, after V lost 5 bases and J lost 2 bases. This CDR3 contains 15 residues. CDR3 in DNA: TGTGCCAGCAGCGTTACAGGGGTCCGCAATCAGCCCCAGCATTTT. Amino acid sequence: CASSVTGVRNQPQHF. The complete variable domain, with remaining parts taken from reference TRBV7-9 and TRBJ1-5, reads DTGVSQNPRHKITKRGQNVTFRCDPISEHNRLYWYRQTLGQGPEFLTYFQNEAQLEKSRLLSDRFSAERPKGSFSTLEIQRTEQGDSAMYLCASSVTGVRNQPQHFGDGTRLSIL.

The sample holds many counts of this clonotype. The J gene is TRBJ2-2, the V gene TRBV25-1, with a tentative D call TRBD2 (5 bases). The germline CDR1 and CDR2 sequences are MGHDK and SYGVNS. CDR3 length: 12 residues. Trimming shortened V by 8 bases and J by 1 base, and 5 bases separated the two germline ends. CDR3 region: CASEGNTGELFF. DNA of the CDR3: TGTGCCAGCGAGGGGAACACCGGGGAGCTGTTTTTT.

This clonotype was found a few times. V usage is TRBV20-1 and J usage is TRBJ1-4; a weak D match, TRBD1 (6 bases). The germline CDR1 and CDR2 sequences are DFQATT and SNEGSKA (reference sequence). The CDR3 consists of 16 residues. V was trimmed by 6 bases and J by 8 bases, leaving 25 bases between them. The CDR3 sequence is CSAENRAEGIEEKLFF. The CDR3, as DNA: TGCAGTGCGGAAAACAGGGCTGAGGGTATCGAGGAAAAACTGTTTTTT.

V gene TRBV25-1 combines with J gene TRBJ1-4; possible D gene TRBD1, 6 bases. V was pared by 6 bases and J by 6 bases, with 11 bases between. The CDR3 consists of 13 residues. The germline gives CDR1 MGHDK, CDR2 SYGVNS. The CDR3 DNA is TGTGCCAGCAGCTCGTGGGGGCATGAAAAACTGTTTTTT. It is translated as CASSSWGHEKLFF. The full variable domain, in which reference TRBV25-1 and TRBJ1-4 provide the parts outside the CDR3, is EADIYQTPRYLVIGTGKKITLECSQTMGHDKMYWYQQDPGMELHLIHYSYGVNSTEKGDLSSESTVSRIRTEHFPLTLESARPSHTSQYLCASSSWGHEKLFFGSGTQLSVL.

The chain employs TRBV29-1 and TRBJ2-7; maybe TRBD2 (6 bases). The CDR3 loop spans 14 amino acids. Germline V gives CDR1 SQVTM, CDR2 ANQGSEA. CDR3 protein: CSQASEKRPYEQYF. DNA for the CDR3: TGCAGTCAAGCTAGCGAGAAGCGACCCTACGAGCAGTACTTC.

The J gene is TRBJ1-1, the V gene TRBV20-1; D possibly corresponds to TRBD1 (6 bases). Germline V lookup: CDR1 DFQATT, CDR2 SNEGSKA (reference sequence). V was pared by 3 bases and J by 3 bases, with 20 bases between. CDR3 length equals 16 residues. The CDR3 coding sequence is TGCAGTGCTAGTTCGGGACACCACTCGATGGACACTGAAGCTTTCTTT. Encoded protein: CSASSGHHSMDTEAFF.

A remark on this clonotype: A much larger clonotype is one base distant, so this may be a read error. The V call is TRBV7-9, the J call TRBJ2-7, with 7 bases fitting TRBD1. Germline trimming cut 5 bases from V and 3 bases from J; bases unmatched to any gene: 7. There are 14 residues in the CDR3. Germline CDR1 SEHNR, CDR2 FQNEAQ (reference sequence). CDR3 DNA: TGTGCCAGCAGCGGCTTGGGACAGAGCTACGAGCAGTACTTC. Amino acids: CASSGLGQSYEQYF.